Below, 21 T cell receptor beta chains from the same sample are listed, as sequenced in a study of blood T cell repertoires in COVID-19 (dated by TCRdb to the early 2020s). The library was produced with the immunoSEQ multiplex PCR assay. The table was pulled from immuneACCESS by TCRdb, which kept in-frame rearrangements only. Such tables lose some clones; where checked, under half of the loss comes from unresolved V genes, and the rest has no known cause. For this sample there are about 70,000 clones; 75% to 85% appear just once. The ten largest clones capture roughly 20% of the sample. The sequenced sample consisted of peripheral blood. These receptors all stem from a woman in her 70s with acute or convalescent COVID-19.

The rearrangement joins TRBV9 to TRBJ2-7; maybe TRBD2 (5 bases). Trimming stripped 3 bases from V and 3 bases from J, with 13 bases between. This CDR3 is 14 amino acids long. Looked up from germline, CDR1 is SGDLS and CDR2 is YYNGEE. The CDR3 DNA is TGTGCCAGCAGCGCAGCTTTCCGGGACTACGAGCAGTACTTC. Protein product: CASSAAFRDYEQYF.

The rearrangement joins TRBV11-3 to TRBJ2-5, with D perhaps matching TRBD2 (8 bases). The CDR3 extends over 16 amino acids. Germline V gives CDR1 SGHNT, CDR2 YENEEA. V lost 1 base and J 5 bases, leaving 17 bases between the germline ends. CDR3 residues: CASSLGSVAGQETQYF. CDR3 bases: TGTGCCAGCAGCTTAGGCTCGGTAGCGGGACAGGAGACCCAGTACTTC.

CDR3 residues: CASSQSDLAGGYNEQFF. The CDR3 region has the DNA TGCGCCAGCAGTCAATCGGACCTAGCGGGAGGGTACAATGAGCAGTTCTTC. The rearrangement uses TRBV23-1 and TRBJ2-1; 12 bases are shared with TRBD2. TRBV23-1 is marked as an open reading frame, function uncertain. The length of the CDR3 is 17 residues. The V gene end was trimmed by 0 bases and the J gene end by 4 bases; junction bases not matched to a gene: 4.

V gene TRBV11-2 combines with J gene TRBJ2-1, with 8 nucleotides matching TRBD2. Germline loops: CDR1 SGHAT, CDR2 FQNNGV. Trimming at V came to 5 bases and at J to 6 bases, leaving 6 bases not matched to a gene. The length of the CDR3 is 14 residues. The CDR3 sequence is CASSKGLDSNEQFF. The CDR3 coding sequence is TGTGCCAGCAGCAAGGGACTAGACTCCAATGAGCAGTTCTTC.

The chain uses TRBV7-7 and TRBJ1-5; D may be TRBD1 (5 bases). Trimming left V 5 bases short and J 2 bases short, with 16 bases between. The CDR3 covers 16 residues. The germline CDR1 and CDR2 sequences are SSHAT and FNYEAQ (reference sequence). CDR3 sequence: CASSHPHRSGNQPQHF. The CDR3, as DNA: TGTGCCAGCAGCCACCCCCACAGGTCGGGCAATCAGCCCCAGCATTTT.

The rearrangement joins TRBV19 to TRBJ1-1, with D possibly matching TRBD1 (6 bases). Germline V lookup: CDR1 LNHDA, CDR2 SQIVND (reference sequence). This CDR3 comprises 14 residues. Trimming removed 7 bases at V and 0 bases at J, with 12 bases between. Written as DNA, the CDR3 is TGTGCCAGTAAGTGGGACACCCTGAACACTGAAGCTTTCTTT. Its translation is CASKWDTLNTEAFF.

This clone has a single count. The chain couples TRBV5-1 to TRBJ2-1; D unresolved. This CDR3 is built from 14 residues. Trimming stripped 4 bases from V and 3 bases from J, with 11 bases between. Germline V gene lookup returns CDR1 SGHRS and CDR2 YFSETQ. The CDR3 spells CASSPQASYNEQFF. CDR3 sequence (DNA): TGCGCCAGCAGCCCCCAGGCCAGCTACAATGAGCAGTTCTTC.

The chain has TRBV11-1 and TRBJ1-5; 8 bases line up with TRBD1. The V and J ends lost 5 bases and 4 bases, in that order; junction bases with no gene match: 1. This CDR3 region has 13 residues. Germline lookup yields CDR1 SGHAT and CDR2 FQDESV (reference sequence). The CDR3, as DNA: TGTGCCAGCAGCCGGGACAGGAATCAGCCCCAGCATTTT. It yields the protein CASSRDRNQPQHF.

The chain has TRBV5-4 and TRBJ1-2; weak D call: TRBD1 (5 bases). The V gene's germline CDR1 is SGHNT and CDR2 YYREEE (reference sequence). This CDR3 has 14 residues. Trimming shortened V by 0 bases and J by 0 bases, and 6 bases separated the two germline ends. The CDR3 region is CASSLDRSNYGYTF. CDR3 nucleotide sequence: TGTGCCAGCAGCTTGGACAGGTCTAACTATGGCTACACCTTC.

This clone showed up just a few times. The rearrangement uses TRBV5-1 and TRBJ1-4; 7 positions agree with TRBD1. The CDR3 extends over 16 amino acids. After removal of 2 bases from V and 6 bases from J, the junction contained 10 bases not matched to a gene. Germline V gives CDR1 SGHRS, CDR2 YFSETQ. The CDR3 coding sequence is TGCGCCAGCAGCTTAAACCCGGGACAGATGTATGAAAAACTGTTTTTT. Translation gives CASSLNPGQMYEKLFF.

V and J are TRBV7-9 and TRBJ2-7, with 11 bases aligning to TRBD1. Germline assignment: CDR1 SEHNR and CDR2 FQNEAQ (reference sequence). The CDR3 is 15 residues long. Germline trimming cut 5 bases from V and 5 bases from J; bases unmatched to any gene: 8. CDR3 sequence: CASSRRTGGDDEQYF. CDR3 DNA sequence: TGTGCCAGCAGCAGAAGGACAGGGGGCGACGACGAGCAGTACTTC.

The genes are TRBV10-3 and TRBJ2-1; no firm D call. The CDR3 sequence is 11 residues long. Deletions cut 3 bases from V and 10 bases from J, with 7 bases between. Germline assignment: CDR1 ENHRY and CDR2 SYGVKD. The CDR3: CAISDPQEQFF. In DNA form, the CDR3 reads TGTGCCATCAGTGACCCTCAGGAGCAGTTCTTC.

The chain joins TRBV19 to TRBJ2-2; maybe TRBD2 (5 bases). Trimming stripped 2 bases from V and 4 bases from J, with 11 bases between. Germline V CDR1 and CDR2: LNHDA, SQIVND (reference sequence). The CDR3 length is 15 residues. CDR3 sequence: CASSIRGLVTGELFF. CDR3 nucleotide sequence: TGTGCCAGTAGTATACGAGGGTTAGTCACCGGGGAGCTGTTTTTT.

The chain employs TRBV28 and TRBJ2-3; weak D call: TRBD2 (8 bases). From germline, CDR1 is MDHEN and CDR2 SYDVKM. V was clipped by 5 bases and J by 2 bases, with 20 bases between them. There are 17 residues in the CDR3. CDR3 nucleotides: TGTGCCAGCAGTGGAACGGGGGGGGACAGATACACAGATACGCAGTATTTT. It encodes CASSGTGGDRYTDTQYF.

The chain links TRBV6-5 to TRBJ1-5; no definite D call. The germline V gene encodes CDR1 MNHEY and CDR2 SVGAGI. The CDR3 sequence is 12 residues long. V dropped 7 bases and J dropped 3 bases, with 7 bases sitting between them. CDR3 region: CASTTINQPQHF. The CDR3 nucleotides are TGTGCCAGCACTACCATCAATCAGCCCCAGCATTTT.

This clone was counted once. The genes are TRBV28 and TRBJ2-2; 7 bases align to TRBD1. Germline V gene data show CDR1 as MDHEN and CDR2 as SYDVKM. The CDR3 covers 15 residues. Trimming cost V 7 bases and J 1 base; bases outside gene matches: 6. Here the CDR3 reads CASIMGDRNTGELFF. The CDR3 coding sequence is TGTGCCAGCATCATGGGGGACAGGAACACCGGGGAGCTGTTTTTT.

The chain has TRBV28 and TRBJ2-1, with 7 bases aligning to TRBD2. With 5 bases clipped from V and 5 bases from J, the junction kept 9 bases outside the gene matches. Per the germline V gene, CDR1 is MDHEN and CDR2 is SYDVKM. The CDR3 covers 15 residues. The CDR3 reads CASSPTQAGDNEQFF. DNA of the CDR3: TGTGCCAGCAGTCCGACCCAGGCGGGGGACAATGAGCAGTTCTTC.

This clone showed up just once. The V call is TRBV7-2, the J call TRBJ1-4; 7 bases match TRBD1. The trim removed 5 bases at V and 8 bases at J, leaving 5 bases unmatched. CDR1 is SGHTA, CDR2 FQGNSA, per germline. The CDR3 contains 13 residues. Written as DNA, the CDR3 is TGTGCCAGCAGCAGGGGGCAGGAGGAAAAACTGTTTTTT. This gives the protein CASSRGQEEKLFF.

J is TRBJ1-2 and V is TRBV2; 7 positions match TRBD1. Germline assignment: CDR1 SNHLY and CDR2 FYNNEI. The CDR3 sequence is 15 residues long. The trim removed 4 bases at V and 8 bases at J, leaving 13 bases unmatched. The CDR3 sequence: CASSAAGGGAEGYTF. The CDR3 region has the DNA TGTGCCAGCAGTGCCGCCGGAGGGGGCGCAGAGGGCTACACCTTC. Complete variable domain (other parts from reference TRBV2 and TRBJ1-2): EPEVTQTPSHQVTQMGQEVILRCVPISNHLYFYWYRQILGQKVEFLVSFYNNEISEKSEIFDDQFSVERPDGSNFTLKIRSTKLEDSAMYFCASSAAGGGAEGYTFGSGTRLTVV.

The CDR3 region has the DNA TGCAGTGCTAGTTTGGGTGTGGGGGGGGCCTCTGGAAACACCATATATTTT. Amino acids: CSASLGVGGASGNTIYF. The gene calls are TRBV20-1 and TRBJ1-3; possible D gene TRBD1, 6 bases. CDR3 size: 17 residues. The germline V and J ends were trimmed by 3 bases and 0 bases, with 18 bases remaining between them. Germline V CDR1 and CDR2: DFQATT, SNEGSKA (reference sequence).

The chain recombines TRBV24-1 with TRBJ1-2, with 11 bases lining up with TRBD1. CDR3 length: 16 residues. V was pared by 3 bases and J by 5 bases, with 7 bases of the junction left unmatched. CDR1 and CDR2 from the germline V gene are KGHDR and SFDVKD. The CDR3, as DNA: TGTGCCACCAGTGATCCGGGACAGGGGGGAGGATATGGCTACACCTTC. The encoded protein is CATSDPGQGGGYGYTF.